A selection of T cell receptor beta chains follows, all from one sample in a study of PD-L1 blockade in urothelial cancer. Generated by immunoSEQ multiplex PCR, the TCRdb table keeps only in-frame clones and is missing some. The data contain 25,000 to 30,000 clones, around 80% of them singletons. This material consisted of PBMCs, taken around atezolizumab (anti-PD-L1) treatment. Source of these receptors: a man aged 50 to 59 with urothelial cancer. CDR3s include the opening cysteine and the closing phenylalanine or tryptophan.

len | v_gene | CDR3aa
16 | TRBV6-1 | CASSDWGQPLGNTIYF
16 | TRBV5-6 | CASSLQLAGGQETQYF
18 | TRBV5-6 | CASSSTQVASSYNSPLHF
14 | TRBV5-8 | CASSLWTDNQPQHF
15 | TRBV28 | CASALAGVWTDTQYF
15 | TRBV19 | CASSPTGTGSGTQYF
12 | TRBV6-1 | CASLSWSNEQFF
14 | TRBV10-2 | CASSPRTGNQPQHF
14 | TRBV6-5 | CASSYRGSYNEQFF
12 | TRBV19 | CASSIIRGQAFF
14 | TRBV19 | CASSIVQSTDTQYF
13 | TRBV5-5 | CASSLAPSYGYTF
13 | TRBV5-1 | CASSAQVTNEQFF
14 | TRBV6-1 | CASSNRGLDEKLFF
15 | TRBV19 | CASSVPGTAKETQYF
16 | TRBV6-1 | CASSVEGAASGNTIYF
14 | TRBV4-2 | CASSQDRYRETQYF
11 | TRBV19 | CASSISGASVF
14 | TRBV28 | CASSKDRGNYGYTF
16 | TRBV27 | CASSLLLTGSTDTQYF
14 | TRBV15 | CATSRDRGPYEQYF
17 | TRBV2 | CASSTPSGGLAKNIQYF
15 | TRBV5-1 | CASSLAGPTYNEQFF
15 | TRBV7-8 | CASSNGASGTYEQYF
14 | TRBV6-5 | CASSYGPGRQPQHF
18 | TRBV6-1 | CASSERGPPTRSSYEQYF
16 | TRBV5-1 | CASSLDGTGGTDTQYF
17 | TRBV15 | CATSRETGVTGANVLTF
17 | TRBV7-8 | CASSFSGAKKAKNIQYF
17 | TRBV5-1 | CASSVTGLAGGQETQYF
12 | TRBV7-2 | CASSFQGLEQFF
18 | TRBV19 | CATSPRDRGALRTDTQYF
13 | TRBV6-1 | CASWDSVRGGYTF
14 | TRBV27 | CASSFSHSYNEQFF
15 | TRBV9 | CASSIPGPGGEKLFF
15 | TRBV5-8 | CASSPGGLVTDTQYF
12 | TRBV29-1 | CSVYGQGGGYTF
14 | TRBV2 | CASRGRVRGTEAFF
15 | TRBV5-1 | CASSPRTSGTYEQYF